Sequencing of this T cell receptor beta chain was carried out in a study of blood T cell repertoires in COVID-19. The wider study: Acute and convalescent COVID-19 samples came from the United States, Italy and Spain. T cells, B-cell-depleted T cells, or PBMCs supplied cDNA or gDNA.

TCRdb's copy holds only in-frame clones and misses some; the assay was immunoSEQ multiplex PCR. The data show 90,000 to 120,000 clones, with roughly 90% seen just once and 4.9% held by the top ten. V lost 8 bases and J lost 4; bases outside the gene matches: 2. The CDR3 extends over 14 amino acids. Germline-derived CDR1 and CDR2 are ENHRY and SYGVKD. The material sequenced was peripheral blood. The origin of this receptor is a man aged 40-50 years with active or convalescent COVID-19. This chain connects TRBV10-3 to TRBJ2-3; the match to TRBD2 covers 14 bases. DNA of the CDR3: TGTGCCATCGGACTAGCGGGAGGATCAGATACGCAGTATTTT. Encoded protein: CAIGLAGGSDTQYF.